Below are 8 T cell receptor beta chains sequenced from a single sample in a study of OX40 agonist ivuxolimab in advanced cancers. The data were produced by immunoSEQ multiplex PCR, yet TCRdb's version contains in-frame clones alone and is incomplete. This repertoire shows about 44,000 clones, about four fifths found once; its top ten account for about 10%. This material consisted of CD4+ or CD8+ T cells sorted from blood, taken in a trial of the OX40 agonist ivuxolimab. Every receptor here comes from an adult with an advanced solid tumor such as melanoma, head and neck, liver or kidney cancer.

The rearrangement links TRBV5-8 to TRBJ1-2; tentative D call: TRBD1 (6 bases). The germline V gene encodes CDR1 SGHTS and CDR2 YDEGEE. This CDR3 spans 14 amino acids. The V gene lost 4 bases and the J gene lost 9 bases, with 19 bases spanning the gap. In nucleotides, the CDR3 is TGTGCCAGCAGCCCTAACAGGGCCTCGCGAAGCTACACCTTC. As protein: CASSPNRASRSYTF.

This clone was found a few times. The chain links TRBV5-1 to TRBJ1-1; weak D call: TRBD1 (6 bases). The CDR3 spans 15 residues. V gave up 2 bases and J gave up 1 base, with 12 bases separating them. Germline CDR1 and CDR2: SGHRS and YFSETQ. For the CDR3, the DNA is TGCGCCAGCAGCTTCCTTGGGGGGGCGAACACTGAAGCTTTCTTT. Translated: CASSFLGGANTEAFF. The variable domain in full, with the rest retrieved from reference TRBV5-1 and TRBJ1-1, is KAGVTQTPRYLIKTRGQQVTLSCSPISGHRSVSWYQQTPGQGLQFLFEYFSETQRNKGNFPGRFSGRQFSNSRSEMNVSTLELGDSALYLCASSFLGGANTEAFFGQGTRLTVV.

Worth noting for this clone: This specimen includes other DNA sequences encoding the same CDR3. J is TRBJ1-2 and V is TRBV28; a weak D match, TRBD1 (6 bases). CDR3 length: 14 residues. The ends were cut back, 2 bases at V and 3 bases at J, with 10 bases in the middle. Germline V CDR1 and CDR2: MDHEN, SYDVKM. CDR3 amino acids: CASSLRTGYYGYTF. The CDR3 DNA reads as TGTGCCAGCAGTTTACGTACAGGGTACTATGGCTACACCTTC.

This sequence joins TRBV5-5 and TRBJ2-2; 13 nucleotides match TRBD2. Trimming cost V 1 base and J 5 bases; bases outside gene matches: 5. The CDR3 is 17 residues long. The V gene's germline CDR1 is SGHKS and CDR2 YYEKEE (reference sequence). The CDR3, as DNA: TGTGCCAGCAGCTTGACTAGCGGGAGGGCCCGAACCGGGGAGCTGTTTTTT. This translates into CASSLTSGRARTGELFF.

V and J are TRBV6-5 and TRBJ1-5; tentative D call: TRBD1 (5 bases). The germline V and J ends were trimmed by 7 bases and 3 bases, with 16 bases remaining between them. The CDR3 length is 15 residues. The germline CDR1 and CDR2 sequences are MNHEY and SVGAGI. The CDR3 region has the DNA TGTGCCAGCAATGCCCGATGGGGGGACAATCAGCCCCAGCATTTT. It is translated as CASNARWGDNQPQHF.

This sequence joins TRBV7-7 and TRBJ2-5, with unresolved D. This CDR3 comprises 15 residues. CDR1 and CDR2 from the germline V gene are SSHAT and FNYEAQ (reference sequence). Trimming shortened V by 1 base and J by 5 bases, and 14 bases separated the two germline ends. The CDR3 nucleotides are TGTGCCAGCAGCTTAGAAGGGTCCTCGCGGGAGACCCAGTACTTC. Its translation: CASSLEGSSRETQYF.

The chain employs TRBV4-3 and TRBJ2-7, with D unresolved. Germline V lookup: CDR1 LGHNA, CDR2 YSLEER. The CDR3 contains 15 residues. Deletions cut 1 base from V and 5 bases from J, with 15 bases between. The CDR3 region has the DNA TGCGCCAGCAGCCAAGTGGGTGGCGGCCTCAACGAGCAGTACTTC. Its protein product is CASSQVGGGLNEQYF.

The rearrangement uses TRBV5-1 and TRBJ2-2; TRBD2 matches at 7 bases. The CDR3 covers 14 residues. Trimming removed 0 bases from V and 7 bases from J; junction bases left unmatched: 3. In germline, CDR1 is SGHRS, CDR2 YFSETQ. The CDR3 protein is CASSLGSGVGELFF. The CDR3 nucleotides read TGCGCCAGCAGCTTGGGGAGCGGGGTCGGGGAGCTGTTTTTT.